These 24 T cell receptor beta chains were all obtained from the same sample, sequenced in a study of glioma-infiltrating T cells. Amplification of TCR alpha and beta CDR3 regions from RNA used iRepertoire nested multiplex PCR. TCRdb passed the multiplex PCR reads through MiXCR, listing each CDR3 protein once. The repertoire consists of a few hundred thousand distinct CDR3 sequences, with roughly two fifths occurring once and the leading ten covering approximately 12%. Sequences were obtained from glioma tissue, nonneoplastic brain tissue, or PBMCs (not recorded which). Receptor source: a human donor with low-grade glioma or glioblastoma, undergoing nonglioma brain surgery, or in good health (not recorded which).

The gene calls are TRBV7-9 and TRBJ2-7, with TRBD1 matching 11 bases. Germline lookup yields CDR1 SEHNR and CDR2 FQNEAQ (reference sequence). This CDR3 has 15 amino acids. V was clipped by 1 base and J by 6 bases; unmatched bases: 5. The DNA for the CDR3 is TGTGCCAGCAGCTTAGGCGGGGGGACAGGGGGCGAGCAGTACTTC. Protein product: CASSLGGGTGGEQYF.

This clonotype came up once. At one end the junction does not follow the germline gene, possibly because of a read error. The chain combines TRBV27 with TRBJ2-7; D is perhaps TRBD2 (6 bases). The length of the CDR3 is 17 residues. CDR1 MNHEY and CDR2 SMNVEV come from the germline V gene (reference sequence). CDR3 DNA: TGTGCCAGGAGTTTATACGGGAGTCGTGGTACCCCCTACGAGCAGTACTTC. Amino acid sequence: CARSLYGSRGTPYEQYF.

This chain uses TRBV19 with TRBJ1-2; D is unclear. Germline V gene data show CDR1 as LNHDA and CDR2 as SQIVND (reference sequence). The V gene lost 6 bases and the J gene lost 0 bases, with 11 bases spanning the gap. CDR3 length equals 14 residues. CDR3 in amino acids: CASSPGPTNYGYTF. CDR3 coding DNA: TGTGCCAGTAGCCCCGGCCCTACTAACTATGGCTACACCTTC.

The chain links TRBV24-1 to TRBJ2-1; D possibly uses TRBD1 or TRBD2 (5 bases each). In germline, CDR1 is KGHDR, CDR2 SFDVKD. This CDR3 region has 17 residues. V shed 3 bases and J shed 0 bases, with 14 bases lying between them. The CDR3 bases are TGTGCCACCAGTGATGTCGCCGCAGGGAGCTCCTACAATGAGCAGTTCTTC. Its protein product is CATSDVAAGSSYNEQFF.

About this clonotype: This may stem from a read error, because a much larger clone lies one nucleotide away. V is TRBV27 and J is TRBJ2-7; TRBD2 might be the D (5 bases). CDR3 length equals 14 residues. Germline V gives CDR1 MNHEY, CDR2 SMNVEV (reference sequence). CDR3 region: CASSFEPSGSEKYF. The CDR3 bases are TGTGCCAGCAGTTTCGAACCATCGGGGAGCGAGAAGTACTTC.

This clonotype has a handful of counts. This sequence joins TRBV19 and TRBJ1-2, with unresolved D. The V gene's germline CDR1 is LNHDA and CDR2 SQIVND (reference sequence). The CDR3 contains 14 residues. Trimming took 6 bases from V and 4 from J, leaving 15 bases between them. The CDR3 loop reads CASRPQGGLYGYTF. CDR3 DNA: TGTGCCAGTAGACCACAAGGAGGGCTCTATGGCTACACCTTC.

V is TRBV4-1 and J is TRBJ1-3; maybe TRBD1 (6 bases). CDR1 and CDR2 (germline): MGHRA, YSYEKL. The ends were cut back, 0 bases at V and 3 bases at J, with 12 bases in the middle. The CDR3 contains 16 residues. CDR3 in DNA: TGCGCCAGCAGCCAAGATTTCTCAGGGGTTGGAAACACCATATATTTT. Its protein is CASSQDFSGVGNTIYF.

About this clonotype itself: One end of the junction fails to match germline, which may point to a read error. CDR3 region: CASSLSTVNTGAFF. CDR3 in DNA: TGTGCCAGCAGCTTAAGTACAGTGAACACTGGAGCTTTCTTT. The rearrangement links TRBV11-2 to TRBJ1-1; D gene uncertain. The CDR3 is 14 amino acids. CDR1 SGHAT and CDR2 FQNNGV come from the germline V gene.

This clonotype was seen many times. The chain has TRBV6-1 and TRBJ2-3; D ambiguous. The CDR3 is 16 residues long. V was shortened by 8 bases and J by 2 bases, with 20 bases between the two germline ends. Per the germline V gene, CDR1 is MNHNS and CDR2 is SASEGT. For the CDR3, the DNA is TGTGCCAGCGCCGATAAAAGGAGCCCCGCCACAGATACGCAGTATTTT. It is translated as CASADKRSPATDTQYF.

This clonotype appeared once. The chain carries TRBV2 and TRBJ2-4, with D possibly being TRBD1 (5 bases). In germline, CDR1 is SNHLY, CDR2 FYNNEI. V lost 10 bases and J 8 bases, leaving 18 bases between the germline ends. The CDR3 has 13 residues. The CDR3 reads CAMGLLLTDIQYF. The CDR3 bases are TGTGCCATGGGGCTCCTCCTCACGGACATTCAGTACTTC. The full variable domain, rest sourced from reference TRBV2 and TRBJ2-4, is EPEVTQTPSHQVTQMGQEVILRCVPISNHLYFYWYRQILGQKVEFLVSFYNNEISEKSEIFDDQFSVERPDGSNFTLKIRSTKLEDSAMYFCAMGLLLTDIQYFGAGTRLSVL.

This clonotype was observed a single time. Mismatch with germline at one junction end may stem from a read error. V usage is TRBV24-1 and J usage is TRBJ1-3; D unresolved. The CDR3 sequence is 12 residues long. The V gene's germline CDR1 is KGHDR and CDR2 SFDVKD. CDR3 sequence: CATSEDGNNIYF. CDR3 coding DNA: TGTGCCACCAGTGAAGACGGAAACAACATATATTTT.

The table lists this clonotype with a few counts. The chain combines TRBV29-1 with TRBJ2-7; TRBD1 might be the D (6 bases). Germline values: CDR1 SQVTM, CDR2 ANQGSEA. The ends were cut back, 5 bases at V and 2 bases at J, with 19 bases in the middle. The CDR3 is 15 residues long. Written as DNA, the CDR3 is TGCAGCGTTACAGTCCAAGCAGGGGTCCCCTACGAGCAGTACTTC. Amino acids: CSVTVQAGVPYEQYF.

This clonotype has just a few counts. CDR3 coding DNA: TGCAGCGGGGGTCCAAGCACAGATACGCAGTATTTT. Its protein product is CSGGPSTDTQYF. J is TRBJ2-3 and V is TRBV29-1; D not resolved. Germline V gives CDR1 SQVTM, CDR2 ANQGSEA. The germline V and J ends were trimmed by 7 bases and 0 bases, with 8 bases remaining between them. The CDR3 is 12 residues long.

This clonotype was seen many times. The V gene is TRBV6-1, the J gene TRBJ2-7; D assignment may be TRBD1 or TRBD2 (5 bases each). This CDR3 contains 16 residues. Germline V gives CDR1 MNHNS, CDR2 SASEGT. The V gene lost 6 bases and the J gene lost 3 bases, with 21 bases spanning the gap. The CDR3 coding sequence is TGTGCCAGCAGACAAACGGGGACCGTGGGCTACTACGAGCAGTACTTC. Translating it yields CASRQTGTVGYYEQYF.

This clonotype was observed many times. V gene TRBV6-5 combines with J gene TRBJ2-7; D remains unclear. The CDR3 is 14 residues long. In germline, CDR1 is MNHEY, CDR2 SVGAGI. V lost 1 base and J 5 bases, leaving 12 bases between the germline ends. CDR3 DNA: TGTGCCAGCAGTTACTTTCCAAGGTCAGACGAGCAGTACTTC. Residues: CASSYFPRSDEQYF.

As concerns this clonotype: A read error may account for a junction end that differs from germline. The chain has TRBV6-6 and TRBJ2-1; D uncertain. The CDR3 covers 16 residues. CDR1 is MNHNY and CDR2 is SVGAGI in the germline V gene (reference sequence). The chain's CDR3 is CASSYERTESYSEQFF. The CDR3 nucleotides are TGTGCCAGCAGTTACGAGAGGACCGAGTCCTACAGTGAGCAGTTCTTC.

Details on this clonotype: A much larger clonotype is one base distant, so this may be a read error. The chain employs TRBV28 and TRBJ1-1; D is possibly TRBD1 (5 bases). The germline CDR1 and CDR2 sequences are MDHEN and SYDVKM. The CDR3 runs to 13 residues. In DNA, the CDR3 is TGTGCCAGCAGCCAAATTCTTCAGGGTACAGCTTTATTT. This codes for CASSQILQGTALF.

This clonotype was recorded a few times. This chain connects TRBV20-1 to TRBJ2-7, with 7 bases aligning to TRBD2. The germline V gene has CDR1 DFQATT and CDR2 SNEGSKA (reference sequence). J was trimmed by 10 bases and V by 4 bases; bases with no gene match: 4. The CDR3 spans 10 residues. The CDR3 nucleotides read TGCAGTGCTACCGGGGAGGGTCAGTACTTC. Translation: CSATGEGQYF.

This clonotype was seen only a few times. The V gene is TRBV18, the J gene TRBJ2-1; no firm D call. CDR3 length equals 14 residues. V shed 5 bases and J shed 4 bases, with 12 bases lying between them. The germline gives CDR1 KGHSH, CDR2 LQKENI. Written as DNA, the CDR3 is TGTGCCAGCTCAATCCTGCCTAGGTACAATGAGCAGTTCTTC. This translates into CASSILPRYNEQFF.

Of note for this clonotype: A single base separates this from a much larger clone, so it may be a read error. V and J are TRBV20-1 and TRBJ1-5; D gene uncertain. This CDR3 has 12 residues. The germline V gene has CDR1 DFQATT and CDR2 SNEGSKA (reference sequence). The CDR3 sequence is CSATGSNQPQPF. The CDR3 bases are TGCAGTGCTACGGGTAGCAATCAGCCCCAGCCTTTT.

The V gene is TRBV19, the J gene TRBJ2-7; TRBD2 might be the D (5 bases). Trimming left V 5 bases short and J 0 bases short, with 11 bases between. The CDR3 has 14 residues. Germline assignment: CDR1 LNHDA and CDR2 SQIVND (reference sequence). The CDR3, as DNA: TGTGCCAGTAGTGCATCGGGGATCTCCTACGAGCAGTACTTC. This codes for CASSASGISYEQYF.

As to this clonotype: This may arise from a read error, as a much more abundant clone is one base away. The chain combines TRBV27 with TRBJ1-2, with D perhaps matching TRBD1 (5 bases). CDR1 is MNHEY, CDR2 SMNVEV, per germline (reference sequence). The CDR3 sequence is 15 residues long. In nucleotides, the CDR3 is TGTGCCGGCAGTACCAACAGGTTGCCAGACTATGGCTACACCTTC. Its protein product is CAGSTNRLPDYGYTF.

This clonotype was seen ten or more times. V is TRBV6-5 and J is TRBJ2-7, with TRBD2 identical over 9 bases. CDR1 is MNHEY and CDR2 is SVGAGI in the germline V gene. J gave up 4 bases and V 2 bases, and 3 bases lay outside the gene matches. CDR3 length equals 14 residues. This CDR3 reads CASSYRLAGYEQYF. CDR3 in DNA: TGTGCCAGCAGTTACCGGCTAGCGGGGTACGAGCAGTACTTC.

V usage is TRBV2 and J usage is TRBJ2-5, with 7 bases identical to TRBD1. The trim removed 6 bases at V and 5 bases at J, leaving 9 bases unmatched. This CDR3 spans 14 amino acids. Germline V lookup: CDR1 SNHLY, CDR2 FYNNEI. CDR3 sequence (DNA): TGTGCCAGCAGATTGACAGGGACGGGGGAGACCCAGTACTTC. It yields the protein CASRLTGTGETQYF.